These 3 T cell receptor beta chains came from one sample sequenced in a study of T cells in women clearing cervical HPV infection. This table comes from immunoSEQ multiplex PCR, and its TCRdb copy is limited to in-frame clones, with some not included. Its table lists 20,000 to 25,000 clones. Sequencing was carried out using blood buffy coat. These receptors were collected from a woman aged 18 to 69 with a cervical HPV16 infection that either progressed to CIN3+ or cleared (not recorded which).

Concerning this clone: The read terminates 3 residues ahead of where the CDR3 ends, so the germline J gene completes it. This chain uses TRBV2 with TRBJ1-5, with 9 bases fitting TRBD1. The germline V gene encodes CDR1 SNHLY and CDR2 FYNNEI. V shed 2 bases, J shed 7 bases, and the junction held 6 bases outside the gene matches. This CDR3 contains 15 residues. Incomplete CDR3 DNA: TGTGCCAGCAGTGAATTGGGGACAGGGAACCAGCCC. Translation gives CASSELGTGNQP. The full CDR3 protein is CASSELGTGNQPQHF.

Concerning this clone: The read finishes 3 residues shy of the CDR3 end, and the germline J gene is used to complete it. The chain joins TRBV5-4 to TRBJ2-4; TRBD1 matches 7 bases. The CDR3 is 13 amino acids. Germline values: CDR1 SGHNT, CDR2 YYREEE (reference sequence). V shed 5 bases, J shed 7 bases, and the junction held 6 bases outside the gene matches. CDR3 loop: CASSSAQGNIQYF. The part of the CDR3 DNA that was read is TGTGCCAGCAGTTCAGCACAGGGGAACATT.

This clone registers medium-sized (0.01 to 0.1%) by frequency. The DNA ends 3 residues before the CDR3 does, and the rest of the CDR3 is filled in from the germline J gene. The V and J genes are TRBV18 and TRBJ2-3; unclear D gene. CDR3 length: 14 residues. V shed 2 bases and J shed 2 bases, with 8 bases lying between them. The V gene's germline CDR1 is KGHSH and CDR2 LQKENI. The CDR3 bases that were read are TGTGCCAGCTCACCAGAAAGGGTCACAGATACG. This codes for CASSPERVTDT. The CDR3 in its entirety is CASSPERVTDTQYF.